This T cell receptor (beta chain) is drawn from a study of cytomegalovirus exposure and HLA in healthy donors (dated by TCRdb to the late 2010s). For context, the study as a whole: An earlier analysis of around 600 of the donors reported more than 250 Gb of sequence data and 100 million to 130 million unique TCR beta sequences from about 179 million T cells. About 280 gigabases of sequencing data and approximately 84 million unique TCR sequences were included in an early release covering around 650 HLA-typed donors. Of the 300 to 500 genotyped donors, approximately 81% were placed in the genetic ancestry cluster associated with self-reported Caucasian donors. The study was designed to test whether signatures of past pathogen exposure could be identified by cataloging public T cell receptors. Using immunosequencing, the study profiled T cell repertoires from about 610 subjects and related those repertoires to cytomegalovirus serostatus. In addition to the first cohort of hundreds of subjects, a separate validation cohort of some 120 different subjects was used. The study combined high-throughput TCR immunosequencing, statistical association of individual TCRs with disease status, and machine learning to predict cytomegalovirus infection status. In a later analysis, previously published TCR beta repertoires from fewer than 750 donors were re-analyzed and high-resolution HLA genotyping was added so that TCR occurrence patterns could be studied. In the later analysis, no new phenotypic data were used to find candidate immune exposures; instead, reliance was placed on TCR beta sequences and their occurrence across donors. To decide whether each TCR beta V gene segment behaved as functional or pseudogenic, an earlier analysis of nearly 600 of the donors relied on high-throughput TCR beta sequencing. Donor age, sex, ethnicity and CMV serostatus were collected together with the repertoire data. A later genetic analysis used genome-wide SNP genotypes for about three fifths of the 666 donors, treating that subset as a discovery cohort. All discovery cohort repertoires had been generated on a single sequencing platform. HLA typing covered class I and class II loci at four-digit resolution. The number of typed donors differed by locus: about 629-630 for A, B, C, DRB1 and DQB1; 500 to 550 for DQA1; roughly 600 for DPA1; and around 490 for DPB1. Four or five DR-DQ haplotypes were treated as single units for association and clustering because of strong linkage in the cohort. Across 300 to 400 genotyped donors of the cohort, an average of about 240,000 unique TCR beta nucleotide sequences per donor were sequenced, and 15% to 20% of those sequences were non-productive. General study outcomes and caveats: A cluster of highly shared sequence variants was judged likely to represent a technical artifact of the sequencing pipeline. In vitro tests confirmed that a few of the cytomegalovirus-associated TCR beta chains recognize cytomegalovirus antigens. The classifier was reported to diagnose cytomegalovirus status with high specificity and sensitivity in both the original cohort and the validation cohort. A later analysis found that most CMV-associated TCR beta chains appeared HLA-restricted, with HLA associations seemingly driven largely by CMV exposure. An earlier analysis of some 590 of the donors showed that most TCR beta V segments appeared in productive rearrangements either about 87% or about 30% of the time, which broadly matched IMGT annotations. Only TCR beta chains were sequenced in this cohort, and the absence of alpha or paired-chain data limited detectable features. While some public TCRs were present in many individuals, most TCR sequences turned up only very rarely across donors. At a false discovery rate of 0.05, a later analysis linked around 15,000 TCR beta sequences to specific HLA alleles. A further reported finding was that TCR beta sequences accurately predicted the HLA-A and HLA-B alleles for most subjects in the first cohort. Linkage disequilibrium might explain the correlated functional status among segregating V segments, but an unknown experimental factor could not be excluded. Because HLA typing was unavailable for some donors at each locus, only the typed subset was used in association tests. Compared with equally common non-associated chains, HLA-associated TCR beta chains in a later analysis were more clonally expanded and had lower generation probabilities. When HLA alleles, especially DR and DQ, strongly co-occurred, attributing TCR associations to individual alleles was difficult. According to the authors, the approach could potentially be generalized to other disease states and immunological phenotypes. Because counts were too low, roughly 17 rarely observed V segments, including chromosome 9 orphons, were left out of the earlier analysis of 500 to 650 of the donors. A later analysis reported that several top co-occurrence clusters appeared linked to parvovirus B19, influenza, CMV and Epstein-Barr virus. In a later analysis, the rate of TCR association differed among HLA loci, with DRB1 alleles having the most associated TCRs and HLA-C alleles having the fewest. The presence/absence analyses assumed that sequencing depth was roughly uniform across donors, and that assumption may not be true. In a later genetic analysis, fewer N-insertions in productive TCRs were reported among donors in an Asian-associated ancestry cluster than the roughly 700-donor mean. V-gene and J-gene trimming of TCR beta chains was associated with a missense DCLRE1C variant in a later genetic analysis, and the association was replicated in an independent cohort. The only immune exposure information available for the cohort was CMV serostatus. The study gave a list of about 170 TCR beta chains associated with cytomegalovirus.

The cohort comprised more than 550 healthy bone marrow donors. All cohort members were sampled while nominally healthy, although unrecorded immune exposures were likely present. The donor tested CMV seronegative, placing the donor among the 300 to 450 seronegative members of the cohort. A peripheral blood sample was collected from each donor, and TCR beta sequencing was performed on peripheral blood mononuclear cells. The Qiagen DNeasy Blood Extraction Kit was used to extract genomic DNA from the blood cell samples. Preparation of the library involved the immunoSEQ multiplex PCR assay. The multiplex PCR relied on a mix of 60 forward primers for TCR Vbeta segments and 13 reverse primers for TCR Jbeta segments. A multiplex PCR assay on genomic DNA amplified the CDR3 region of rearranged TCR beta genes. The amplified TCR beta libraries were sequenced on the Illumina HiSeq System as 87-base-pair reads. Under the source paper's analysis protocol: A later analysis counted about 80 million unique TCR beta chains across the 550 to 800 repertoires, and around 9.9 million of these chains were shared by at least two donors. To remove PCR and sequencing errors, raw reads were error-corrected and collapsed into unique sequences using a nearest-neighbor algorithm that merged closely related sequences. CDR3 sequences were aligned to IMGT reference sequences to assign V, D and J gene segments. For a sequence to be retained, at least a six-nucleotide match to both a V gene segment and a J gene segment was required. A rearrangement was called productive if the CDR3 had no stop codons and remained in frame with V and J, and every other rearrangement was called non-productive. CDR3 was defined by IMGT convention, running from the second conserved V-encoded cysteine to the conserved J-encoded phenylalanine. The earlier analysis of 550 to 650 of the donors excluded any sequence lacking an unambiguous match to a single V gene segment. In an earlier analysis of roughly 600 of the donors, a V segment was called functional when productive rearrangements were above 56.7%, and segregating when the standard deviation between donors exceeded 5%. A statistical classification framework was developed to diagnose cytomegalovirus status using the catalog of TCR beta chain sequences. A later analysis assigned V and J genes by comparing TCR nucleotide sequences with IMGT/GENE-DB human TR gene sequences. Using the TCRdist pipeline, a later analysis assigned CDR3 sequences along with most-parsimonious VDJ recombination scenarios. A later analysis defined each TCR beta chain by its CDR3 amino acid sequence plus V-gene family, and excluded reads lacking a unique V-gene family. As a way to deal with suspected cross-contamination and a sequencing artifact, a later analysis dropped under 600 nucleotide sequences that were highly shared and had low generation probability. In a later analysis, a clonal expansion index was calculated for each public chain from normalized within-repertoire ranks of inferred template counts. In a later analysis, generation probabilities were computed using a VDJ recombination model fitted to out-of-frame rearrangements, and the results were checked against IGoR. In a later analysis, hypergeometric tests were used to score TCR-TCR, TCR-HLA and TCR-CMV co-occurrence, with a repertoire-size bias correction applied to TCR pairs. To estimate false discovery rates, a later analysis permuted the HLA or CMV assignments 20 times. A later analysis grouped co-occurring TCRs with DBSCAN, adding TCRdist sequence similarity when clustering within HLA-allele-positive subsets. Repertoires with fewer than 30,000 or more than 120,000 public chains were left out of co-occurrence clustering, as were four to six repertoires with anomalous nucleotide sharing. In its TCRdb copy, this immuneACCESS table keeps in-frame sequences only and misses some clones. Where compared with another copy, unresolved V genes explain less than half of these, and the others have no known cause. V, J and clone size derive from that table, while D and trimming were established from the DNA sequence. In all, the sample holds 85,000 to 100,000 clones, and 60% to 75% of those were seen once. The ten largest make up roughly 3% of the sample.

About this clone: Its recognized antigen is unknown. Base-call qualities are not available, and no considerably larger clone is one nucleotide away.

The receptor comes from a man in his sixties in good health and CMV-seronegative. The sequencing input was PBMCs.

The DNA sequence is as follows: TGCGCCAGCAGCCGCCAGGGCAGATCAGATTATGGCTACACCTTC. It codes for CASSRQGRSDYGYTF. Rearrangement joined TRBV4-1 to TRBJ1-2; D gene: possibly TRBD1, on 5 matching bases. A distance of 17 bases separates the germline ends of V and J, which lose 4 bases and 5 bases respectively. In the germline V gene, CDR1 corresponds to MGHRA and CDR2 to YSYEKL. Inclusive of the bounding cysteine and phenylalanine, the CDR3 is 15 residues long. The sequence is cut down to CDR3 DNA, 45 bases in frame from base 1.